This TCR beta chain was obtained from a study of shared clonotypes between healthy human individuals (TCRdb year 2020). At the level of the whole study: The cohort included a few men and a couple of women between 18 and 49 years of age. For each donor, CD4 naive and CD4 memory were each given three plates, CD8 naive was given two plates, and CD8 memory was given one plate. Between about 0.9 and 10 billion PBMCs per donor were obtained by leukapheresis. To increase sequencing depth and limit assay-specific biases, TCR repertoire library preparation and sequencing were carried out by different laboratories using diverse techniques. The study deeply sequenced blood TCR repertoires of about five healthy adults to estimate repertoire size and the extent of clonotype sharing between individuals.

Using the deep immunoSEQ assay, multiplex PCR amplified TCR CDR3 regions from genomic DNA. Extracted genomic DNA from each cell subset was distributed evenly across all wells of several immunoSEQ 96-well plates, and each plate was treated as a replicate. For sorted subsets, around 200 ng genomic DNA, equal to 25,000 to 35,000 T cell genomes, was loaded into each replicate PCR. The purified libraries were quantified using a Qubit 3.0 fluorometer, sized with a Bioanalyzer 2100, and then quantified again using the KAPA Library Quantification kit. Every immunoSEQ 96-well plate was sequenced on a dedicated single-read 150-cycle Illumina NextSeq 550 flow cell. On the authors' methods: Because the immunoSEQ output included only junctional sequences and no quality scores, the filtering could not be the same as the filtering used for full-length reads. Sequences were annotated with PyIR, a Python wrapper for IgBLAST v1.9, using IMGT germline references to assign V/J genes and CDR3. Reads were filtered out if the reads had weak V/J assignments (E-value above 1e-6), no CDR3, stop codons, out-of-frame junctions, or ambiguous translated residues. V3J clonotypes were defined as sequences sharing the same inferred V gene, J gene, and CDR3 amino acid sequence. To compute the percentage overlap between repertoires, the number of shared unique clonotypes was divided by the size of the smaller repertoire. RTK rarefaction, the Chao1 estimator, and Recon v2.1 estimates of unobserved clonotypes were used to assess repertoire richness. Generation probabilities were computed with OLGA for all TCRbeta clonotypes obtained by the gDNA method from a few donors. TCRdb re-hosts the immuneACCESS table, in-frame sequences only. Its copies lack some clones; in the studies checked, an unresolved V gene accounts for under half of them, and the cause for the rest is not known. V, J and clone size are those of that table, while D and trimming were read from the DNA. The sample table records about 680,000 clones; about 78% of these occur just once. The ten largest account for 1.8% of the sample.

Remarks on this clone: The antigen this receptor binds is unknown. No quality values exist for individual bases; no much larger clone is one base distant.

Overall results and qualifications from the work: Based on pairwise subsampling, the degree of clonotype sharing among donors was expected to be affected by sequencing depth. Even with the large sequencing depth, rarefaction of the sorted-subset datasets indicated that sequencing was incomplete. Sampling was limited to blood, and TCR repertoires in tissue likely differ from TCR repertoires in blood. When four donors were compared, the shared fraction of clonotypes was around 5% for naive CD4, less than 4% for naive CD8, roughly 2.3% for memory CD4, and roughly 0.4% for memory CD8. Clonotypes shared by all four sorted-subset donors showed higher generation probabilities than non-shared clonotypes. Estimated clonotype richness was generally larger for naive than for memory subsets. The genetic and exposure-history diversity represented was limited by the small number of donors.

The donors were healthy, HIV-negative adults who had no recently reported acute infections or vaccinations. Every donor was a Caucasian adult living in Nashville, Tennessee, USA. CD4+ T cells were enriched by magnetic negative selection, after which naive cells were positively selected on CD45RA and the negative fraction was taken as the memory subset. Blood was collected by leukapheresis, and PBMCs were isolated by Ficoll-Histopaque density gradient centrifugation and then cryopreserved in liquid nitrogen vapor phase. Analytical flow cytometry was used to check the purity and quantity of every magnetically sorted T cell population. From each sorted fraction, genomic DNA was isolated and quantified by UV absorbance on a Nanodrop 2000c. The CDR3 spans 15 residues, from the cysteine through the phenylalanine. Only CDR3 DNA remains: 45 bases, in frame from the first base. V lost 7 bases and J lost 4 bases, and the count of bases not matched to a germline gene is 6. The CDR1 and CDR2 encoded by the germline V gene are MDHEN and SYDVKM.

Sequencing was done on a sample of memory CD4+ T cells sorted from blood. The cell subset or site label of this sample denotes: CD45RA-negative fraction. The TCR was taken from a woman under 40 in good health. The chain is encoded by TRBV28 joined to TRBJ2-2; 10 bases in the junction line up with TRBD2. The nucleotides read TGTGCCAGCACGACCGGGACTAGCGCCACCGGGGAGCTGTTTTTT. Translated, this gives CASTTGTSATGELFF.